This passage covers 12 T cell receptor beta chains from one sample sequenced in a study of blood T cell repertoires in COVID-19. Sequenced by immunoSEQ multiplex PCR; TCRdb stores in-frame clones only, minus some. The repertoire holds some 240,000 clones, with around 84% as singletons. The sample consisted of peripheral blood. Receptor source: a human donor in a cohort sampled during active COVID-19.

This clone was observed once. V is TRBV5-5 and J is TRBJ2-7; the match to TRBD2 covers 7 bases. Losses at the gene ends were 0 bases for V and 9 bases for J; bases not matched to a gene: 6. The CDR3 contains 13 residues. Germline V gene lookup returns CDR1 SGHKS and CDR2 YYEKEE (reference sequence). As DNA, the CDR3 is TGTGCCAGCAGCTTGGAACTAGCGATGGGGCAGTACTTC. Its translation is CASSLELAMGQYF.

The rearrangement joins TRBV5-1 to TRBJ2-1, with 8 bases aligning to TRBD2. CDR3 length equals 11 residues. Per the germline V gene, CDR1 is SGHRS and CDR2 is YFSETQ. After removal of 6 bases from V and 9 bases from J, the junction contained 2 bases not matched to a gene. The CDR3 here is CASTGGSEQFF. The CDR3 DNA sequence: TGCGCCAGCACGGGGGGGAGTGAGCAGTTCTTC.

The chain recombines TRBV24-1 with TRBJ2-1, with D possibly matching TRBD1 (6 bases). V was pared by 4 bases and J by 6 bases, with 15 bases between. CDR3 length: 15 amino acids. Germline V gives CDR1 KGHDR, CDR2 SFDVKD. The DNA of the CDR3 is TGTGCCACCAGTGACGGCAGGGGTGATCGCAATGAGCAGTTCTTC. Protein: CATSDGRGDRNEQFF.

The chain recombines TRBV14 with TRBJ2-7, with D maybe TRBD1 (5 bases). The CDR3 totals 15 residues. Germline assignment: CDR1 SGHDN and CDR2 FVKESK. V was shortened by 7 bases and J by 0 bases, with 16 bases between the two germline ends. CDR3 amino acids: CASTRDSSLSYEQYF. DNA of the CDR3: TGTGCCAGCACCCGCGACAGCTCTCTCTCCTACGAGCAGTACTTC.

This clone was seen once. The chain uses TRBV19 and TRBJ2-3; 10 bases are shared with TRBD1. Losses at the gene ends were 6 bases for V and 3 bases for J; bases not matched to a gene: 9. Germline loops: CDR1 LNHDA, CDR2 SQIVND (reference sequence). The CDR3 has 16 residues. The DNA for the CDR3 is TGTGCCAGTAGCCCCGGGACAGGGGTGTTAACAGATACGCAGTATTTT. Its protein product is CASSPGTGVLTDTQYF.

For the CDR3, the DNA is TGTGCCAGCAGTTACCCTGGGGCTCACACCTTC. Translation: CASSYPGAHTF. This rearrangement joins TRBV6-6 to TRBJ1-2; perhaps TRBD1 as D (5 bases). CDR3 length: 11 amino acids. Trimming left V 2 bases short and J 12 bases short, with 10 bases between. The germline CDR1 and CDR2 sequences are MNHNY and SVGAGI (reference sequence).

The chain links TRBV7-2 to TRBJ1-1; possibly TRBD1 for D (6 bases). Trimming cost V 2 bases and J 1 base, with 14 bases left between them. The CDR3 runs 16 residues. Germline assignment: CDR1 SGHTA and CDR2 FQGNSA. The CDR3, as DNA: TGTGCCAGCAGCTTAAGGACAGATTCCTGGAACACTGAAGCTTTCTTT. Encoded protein: CASSLRTDSWNTEAFF.

In its sample, this clone was seen once. The gene calls are TRBV5-1 and TRBJ2-7; D is undetermined. Trimming left V 0 bases short and J 2 bases short, with 9 bases between. The CDR3 length is 14 residues. Germline CDR1 reads SGHRS; CDR2 reads YFSETQ. CDR3 bases: TGCGCCAGCAGCTTGGTCCCAGATACCTACGAGCAGTACTTC. It is translated as CASSLVPDTYEQYF.

The rearrangement joins TRBV6-5 to TRBJ1-4, with TRBD1 matching over 10 bases. CDR3 length equals 15 residues. Germline trimming cut 6 bases from V and 5 bases from J; bases unmatched to any gene: 6. Germline CDR1 MNHEY, CDR2 SVGAGI. CDR3 sequence: CASRVDRGPNEKLFF. The CDR3 DNA sequence: TGTGCCAGCAGGGTAGACAGGGGGCCGAATGAAAAACTGTTTTTT.

J is TRBJ1-1 and V is TRBV19; 11 bases align to TRBD1. CDR1 LNHDA and CDR2 SQIVND come from the germline V gene (reference sequence). The CDR3 has 17 amino acids. J gave up 1 base and V 4 bases, and 8 bases lay outside the gene matches. This chain's CDR3 is CASSTPLGQGGNTEAFF. CDR3 in DNA: TGTGCCAGTAGTACACCCTTGGGACAGGGGGGGAACACTGAAGCTTTCTTT.

This CDR3 reads CASSVLRLAGFIEQYF. The CDR3 nucleotides are TGTGCCAGCAGTGTCCTGCGACTAGCGGGATTTATCGAGCAGTACTTC. The chain employs TRBV6-1 and TRBJ2-7, with 11 positions matching TRBD2. Germline CDR1 is MNHNS and CDR2 is SASEGT. This CDR3 region has 16 residues. The V gene end was trimmed by 4 bases and the J gene end by 6 bases; junction bases not matched to a gene: 11.

On this clone itself: This specimen includes other DNA sequences encoding the same CDR3. The rearrangement joins TRBV6-1 to TRBJ1-5; weak D call: TRBD1 (5 bases). The CDR3 consists of 14 residues. The germline gives CDR1 MNHNS, CDR2 SASEGT. The V gene lost 1 base and the J gene lost 3 bases, with 7 bases spanning the gap. This chain's CDR3 is CASSEGGSNQPQHF. DNA of the CDR3: TGTGCCAGCAGTGAAGGGGGCTCCAATCAGCCCCAGCATTTT.